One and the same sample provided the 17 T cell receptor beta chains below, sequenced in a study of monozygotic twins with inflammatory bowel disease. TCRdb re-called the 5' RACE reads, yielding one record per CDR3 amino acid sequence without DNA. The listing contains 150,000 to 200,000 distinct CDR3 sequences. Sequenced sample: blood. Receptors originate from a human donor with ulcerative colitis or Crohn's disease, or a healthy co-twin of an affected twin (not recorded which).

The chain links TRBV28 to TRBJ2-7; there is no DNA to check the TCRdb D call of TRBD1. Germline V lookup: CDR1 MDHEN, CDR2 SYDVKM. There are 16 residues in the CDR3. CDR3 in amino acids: CASSSPSGTMAYEQYF.

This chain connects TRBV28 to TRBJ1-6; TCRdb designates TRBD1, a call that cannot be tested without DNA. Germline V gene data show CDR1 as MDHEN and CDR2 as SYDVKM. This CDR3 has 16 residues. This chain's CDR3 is CASSSQLQGANSPLHF.

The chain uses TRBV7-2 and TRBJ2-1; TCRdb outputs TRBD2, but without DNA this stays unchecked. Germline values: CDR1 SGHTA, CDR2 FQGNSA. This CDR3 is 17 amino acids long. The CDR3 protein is CASSLGARTASYNEQFF.

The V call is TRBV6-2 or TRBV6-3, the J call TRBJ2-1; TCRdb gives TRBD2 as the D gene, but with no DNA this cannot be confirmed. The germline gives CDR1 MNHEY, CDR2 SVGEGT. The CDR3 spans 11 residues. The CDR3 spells CASNGGDEQFF.

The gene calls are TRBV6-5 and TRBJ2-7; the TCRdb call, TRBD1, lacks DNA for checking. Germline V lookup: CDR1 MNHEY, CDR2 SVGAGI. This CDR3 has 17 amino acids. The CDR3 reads CASSYSLPAPPRNEQYF.

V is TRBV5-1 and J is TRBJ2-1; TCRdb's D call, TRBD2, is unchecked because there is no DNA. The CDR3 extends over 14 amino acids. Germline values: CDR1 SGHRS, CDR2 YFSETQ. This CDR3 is CASSPPTTSHEQFF.

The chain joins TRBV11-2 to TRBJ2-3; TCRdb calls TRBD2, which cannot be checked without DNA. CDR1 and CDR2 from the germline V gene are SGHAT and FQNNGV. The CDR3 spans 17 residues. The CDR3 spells CASSSYSRGLATDTQYF. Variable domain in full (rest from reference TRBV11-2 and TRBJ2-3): EAGVAQSPRYKIIEKRQSVAFWCNPISGHATLYWYQQILGQGPKLLIQFQNNGVVDDSQLPKDRFSAERLKGVDSTLKIQPAKLEDSAVYLCASSSYSRGLATDTQYFGPGTRLTVL.

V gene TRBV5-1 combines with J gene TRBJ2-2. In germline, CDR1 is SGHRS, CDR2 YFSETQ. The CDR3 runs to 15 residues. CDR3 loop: CASSLGSVNTGELFF.

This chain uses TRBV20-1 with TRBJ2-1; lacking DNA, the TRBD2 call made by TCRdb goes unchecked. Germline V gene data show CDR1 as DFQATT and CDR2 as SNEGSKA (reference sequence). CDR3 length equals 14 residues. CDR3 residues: CSARFFQRANEQFF.

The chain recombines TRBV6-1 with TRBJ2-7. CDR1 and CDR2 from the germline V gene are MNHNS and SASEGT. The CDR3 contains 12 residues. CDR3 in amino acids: CASSEQIYEQYF.

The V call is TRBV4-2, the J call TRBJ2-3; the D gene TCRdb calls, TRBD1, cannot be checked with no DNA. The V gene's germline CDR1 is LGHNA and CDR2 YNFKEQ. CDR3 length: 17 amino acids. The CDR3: CASSRYSRTGGTDTQYF.

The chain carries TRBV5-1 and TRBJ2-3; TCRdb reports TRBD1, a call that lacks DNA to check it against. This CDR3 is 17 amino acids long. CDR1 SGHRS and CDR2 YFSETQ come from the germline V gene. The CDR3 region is CASSPRTGIRSADTQYF.

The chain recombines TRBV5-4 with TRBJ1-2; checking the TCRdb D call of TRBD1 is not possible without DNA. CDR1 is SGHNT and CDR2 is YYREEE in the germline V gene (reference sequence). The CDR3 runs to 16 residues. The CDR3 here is CASSTPTGPANYGYTF.

The chain's CDR3 is CASSSIAGANEQYF. J is TRBJ2-7 and V is TRBV27; without DNA, the TCRdb call of TRBD2 cannot be checked. Germline lookup yields CDR1 MNHEY and CDR2 SMNVEV (reference sequence). The CDR3 has 14 amino acids.

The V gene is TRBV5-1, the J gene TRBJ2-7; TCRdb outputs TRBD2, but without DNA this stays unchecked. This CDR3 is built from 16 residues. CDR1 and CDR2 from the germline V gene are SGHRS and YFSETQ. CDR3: CASSFPLAGDSGEQYF.

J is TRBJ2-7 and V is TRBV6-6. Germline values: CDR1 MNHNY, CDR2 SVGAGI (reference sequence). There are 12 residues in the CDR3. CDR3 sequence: CASSYANYEQYF.

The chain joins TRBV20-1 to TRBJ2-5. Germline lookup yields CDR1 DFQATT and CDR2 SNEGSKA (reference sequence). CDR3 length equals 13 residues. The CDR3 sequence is CSASVGYQETQYF.